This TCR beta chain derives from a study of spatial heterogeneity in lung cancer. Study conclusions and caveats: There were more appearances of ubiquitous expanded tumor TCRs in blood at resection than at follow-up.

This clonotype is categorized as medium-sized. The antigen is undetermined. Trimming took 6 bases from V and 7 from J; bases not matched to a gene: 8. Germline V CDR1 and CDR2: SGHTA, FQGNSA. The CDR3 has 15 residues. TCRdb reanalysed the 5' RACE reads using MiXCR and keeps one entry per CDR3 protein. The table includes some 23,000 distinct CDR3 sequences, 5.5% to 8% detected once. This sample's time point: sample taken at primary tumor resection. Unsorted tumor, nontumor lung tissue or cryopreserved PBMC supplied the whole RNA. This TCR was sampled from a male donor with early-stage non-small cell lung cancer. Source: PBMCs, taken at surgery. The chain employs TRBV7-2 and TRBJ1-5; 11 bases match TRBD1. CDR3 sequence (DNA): TGTGCCAGCAGTTCTAGGACAGGGGGCGGGCAGCCCCAGCATTTT. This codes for CASSSRTGGGQPQHF. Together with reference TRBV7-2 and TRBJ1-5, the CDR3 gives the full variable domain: GAGVSQSPSNKVTEKGKDVELRCDPISGHTALYWYRQSLGQGLEFLIYFQGNSAPDKSGLPSDRFSAERTGGSVSTLTIQRTQQEDSAVYLCASSSRTGGGQPQHFGDGTRLSIL.